A single sample gave rise to the 11 T cell receptor beta chains below, sequenced in a study of blood T cell repertoires in COVID-19. Assay: immunoSEQ multiplex PCR; the TCRdb copy retains only in-frame clones and omits some. The table records about 220,000 clones, around 81% of them present only once. The material sequenced was peripheral blood. All receptors derive from a woman aged 25 to 39 who had recovered from COVID-19.

The chain is built from TRBV5-1 and TRBJ1-3; 8 positions agree with TRBD1. CDR3 size: 14 residues. Per germline, CDR1 SGHRS and CDR2 YFSETQ. Trimming cost V 4 bases and J 3 bases; bases outside gene matches: 3. The CDR3 DNA follows: TGCGCCAGCAGCGCCACAGGGGGTGGAAACACCATATATTTT. It encodes CASSATGGGNTIYF. The whole variable domain, filled in from reference TRBV5-1 and TRBJ1-3, reads KAGVTQTPRYLIKTRGQQVTLSCSPISGHRSVSWYQQTPGQGLQFLFEYFSETQRNKGNFPGRFSGRQFSNSRSEMNVSTLELGDSALYLCASSATGGGNTIYFGEGSWLTVV.

The genes are TRBV11-1 and TRBJ2-7; the match to TRBD2 covers 7 bases. Losses at the gene ends were 5 bases for V and 5 bases for J; bases not matched to a gene: 12. The CDR3 contains 15 residues. Germline CDR1 and CDR2: SGHAT and FQDESV (reference sequence). This CDR3 reads CASSRGEEEVHEQYF. The CDR3 coding sequence is TGTGCCAGCAGCCGGGGGGAGGAGGAGGTCCACGAGCAGTACTTC.

About this clone itself: The same CDR3 arises from other DNA sequences in this sample as well. The CDR3: CASSRGTSGSYEQYF. The CDR3, as DNA: TGTGCCAGCAGCAGAGGGACTAGCGGGAGCTACGAGCAGTACTTC. V usage is TRBV3-1 (or the pseudogene TRBV3-2) and J usage is TRBJ2-7; TRBD2 matches at 14 bases. V dropped 5 bases and J dropped 3; count of bases not matched to a gene: 3. This CDR3 contains 15 residues. Germline V gives CDR1 LGHDT, CDR2 YNNKEL (reference sequence).

The CDR3 sequence: CASSDYQDYEQYF. DNA of the CDR3: TGCGCCAGCAGCGACTATCAAGACTACGAGCAGTACTTC. The chain employs TRBV10-2 and TRBJ2-7; D possibly corresponds to TRBD2 (5 bases). V was cut by 6 bases and J by 3 bases, with 12 bases left in between. Germline V gene sequence: CDR1 WSHSY, CDR2 SAAADI. The CDR3 totals 13 residues.

This clone was seen more than once but under ten times. V usage is TRBV19 and J usage is TRBJ2-4; D gene uncertain. The CDR3 spans 13 residues. The germline CDR1 and CDR2 sequences are LNHDA and SQIVND (reference sequence). Deletions cut 10 bases from V and 0 bases from J, with 10 bases between. This chain's CDR3 is CATFHGAKNIQYF. As DNA, the CDR3 is TGTGCCACCTTCCACGGAGCCAAAAACATTCAGTACTTC.

The rearrangement uses TRBV9 and TRBJ2-1; D might be TRBD1 (6 bases). This CDR3 has 14 residues. V dropped 0 bases and J dropped 5 bases, with 9 bases sitting between them. Germline loops: CDR1 SGDLS, CDR2 YYNGEE. In nucleotides, the CDR3 is TGTGCCAGCAGCGTAGAGGGACACGACAATGAGCAGTTCTTC. Amino acid sequence: CASSVEGHDNEQFF.

The V call is TRBV11-2, the J call TRBJ2-7, with 7 bases that match TRBD2. The CDR3 totals 13 residues. Per the germline V gene, CDR1 is SGHAT and CDR2 is FQNNGV. V shed 3 bases, J shed 1 base, and the junction held 0 bases outside the gene matches. The CDR3 loop reads CASSLGGSYEQYF. CDR3 nucleotides: TGTGCCAGCAGCTTGGGGGGGTCCTACGAGCAGTACTTC.

The chain has TRBV6-5 and TRBJ1-2; 12 bases match TRBD1. This CDR3 has 15 residues. V shed 2 bases, J shed 7 bases, and the junction held 5 bases outside the gene matches. CDR1 and CDR2 from the germline V gene are MNHEY and SVGAGI. The CDR3 nucleotides are TGTGCCAGCAGTTACGGGACAGGGGGCGCTTCTGGCTACACCTTC. Translated, it gives CASSYGTGGASGYTF.

The V gene is TRBV19, the J gene TRBJ1-4, with 7 bases matching TRBD1. CDR1 is LNHDA and CDR2 is SQIVND in the germline V gene (reference sequence). V trimming: 9 bases; J trimming: 3 bases; junction bases outside the gene matches: 13. The CDR3 extends over 16 amino acids. The CDR3 DNA is TGTGCCAGCAACCCCGGACAGGCGGTATCTAATGAAAAACTGTTTTTT. It encodes CASNPGQAVSNEKLFF.

The gene calls are TRBV4-1 and TRBJ2-5; 10 nucleotides match TRBD2. The CDR3 sequence is 18 residues long. The V segment lost 0 bases and the J segment 5 bases; nucleotides outside the gene matches: 12. Germline values: CDR1 MGHRA, CDR2 YSYEKL. CDR3 sequence: CASSQDLGASGSGETQYF. The CDR3 DNA reads as TGCGCCAGCAGCCAAGATCTTGGGGCTAGCGGGAGTGGGGAGACCCAGTACTTC.

The rearrangement uses TRBV6-6 and TRBJ2-7; D possibly corresponds to TRBD1 (5 bases). CDR1 MNHNY and CDR2 SVGAGI come from the germline V gene (reference sequence). This CDR3 region has 13 residues. V was clipped by 5 bases and J by 3 bases, with 11 bases between them. This CDR3 reads CASSPTVYYEQYF. For the CDR3, the DNA is TGTGCCAGCAGTCCGACAGTCTACTACGAGCAGTACTTC.